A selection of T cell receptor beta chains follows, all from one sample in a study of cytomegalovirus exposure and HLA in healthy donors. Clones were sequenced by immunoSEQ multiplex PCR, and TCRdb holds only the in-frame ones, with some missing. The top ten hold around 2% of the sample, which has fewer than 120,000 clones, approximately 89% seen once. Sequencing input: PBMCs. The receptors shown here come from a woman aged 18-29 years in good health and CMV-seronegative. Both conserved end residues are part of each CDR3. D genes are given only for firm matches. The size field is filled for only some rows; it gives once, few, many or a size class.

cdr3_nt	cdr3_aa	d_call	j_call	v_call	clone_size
TGTGCCTGGGGAGGGAGAAATGAAAAACTGTTTTTT	CAWGGRNEKLFF	NA	TRBJ1-4	TRBV30	NA
TGTGCCTGGAGTGCGGGACAGGGCACCGGGGAGCTGTTTTTT	CAWSAGQGTGELFF	TRBD1	TRBJ2-2	TRBV30	NA
TGTGCCAGCAGCCACGGAGGAATGAACTATGGCTACACCTTC	CASSHGGMNYGYTF	NA	TRBJ1-2	TRBV7-2	NA
TGTGCCAGCGGAATTAAGAAGGGGACTAGCGAGAACACCGGGGAGCTGTTTTTT	CASGIKKGTSENTGELFF	TRBD2	TRBJ2-2	TRBV9	NA
TGTGCCAGCAGTTACGCCAGACTATATTCCTACGAGCAGTACTTC	CASSYARLYSYEQYF	NA	TRBJ2-7	TRBV6-5	NA
TGCGCCAGCAGCCAAGATTCGGGGATTAACACCGGGGAGCTGTTTTTT	CASSQDSGINTGELFF	NA	TRBJ2-2	TRBV4-3	NA
TGTGCCAGCAGTGAAGCGGGGCAGGTCTACGAGCAGTACTTC	CASSEAGQVYEQYF	NA	TRBJ2-7	TRBV6-1	few
TGTGCCAGCTCTCGGGGAGAGATTGAAGCTTTCTTT	CASSRGEIEAFF	NA	TRBJ1-1	TRBV6-6	NA
TGTGCCAGTAGTATGACCCCGGACTCTCCGAACACCGGGGAGCTGTTTTTT	CASSMTPDSPNTGELFF	NA	TRBJ2-2	TRBV19	NA
TGTGCCAGCAGACAAGTCCTCCAAGAGACCCAGTACTTC	CASRQVLQETQYF	NA	TRBJ2-5	TRBV6-6	NA